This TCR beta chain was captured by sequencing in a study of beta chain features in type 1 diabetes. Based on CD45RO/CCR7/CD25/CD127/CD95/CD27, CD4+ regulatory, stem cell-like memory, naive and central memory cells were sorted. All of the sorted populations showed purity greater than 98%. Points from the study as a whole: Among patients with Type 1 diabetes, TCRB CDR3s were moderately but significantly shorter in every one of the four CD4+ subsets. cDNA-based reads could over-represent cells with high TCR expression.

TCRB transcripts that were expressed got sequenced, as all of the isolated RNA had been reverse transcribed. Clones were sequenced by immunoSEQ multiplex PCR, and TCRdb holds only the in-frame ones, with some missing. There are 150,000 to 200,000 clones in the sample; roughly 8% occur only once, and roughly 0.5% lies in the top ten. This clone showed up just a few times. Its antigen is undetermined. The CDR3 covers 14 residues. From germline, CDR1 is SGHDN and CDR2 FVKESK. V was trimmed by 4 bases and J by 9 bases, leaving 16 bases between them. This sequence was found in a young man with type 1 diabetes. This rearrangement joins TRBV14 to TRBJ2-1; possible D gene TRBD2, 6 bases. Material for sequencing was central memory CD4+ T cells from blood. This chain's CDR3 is CASSLTSGEAEQFF. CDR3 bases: TGTGCCAGCAGCCTAACGTCGGGGGAGGCTGAGCAGTTCTTC.